Shown below are 30 T cell receptor beta chains from a single sample sequenced in a study of blood T cell repertoires in COVID-19. Assay: immunoSEQ multiplex PCR; the TCRdb copy retains only in-frame clones and omits some. The table shows around 180,000 clones, with over 75% occurring only once. The sample comprised peripheral blood. The receptors shown here come from an older person with COVID-19, enrolled during active disease.

This chain joins TRBV5-8 and TRBJ2-3; TRBD1 matches at 8 bases. Germline lookup yields CDR1 SGHTS and CDR2 YDEGEE. With 0 bases clipped from V and 3 bases from J, the junction kept 9 bases outside the gene matches. The CDR3 spans 17 residues. The CDR3 DNA sequence: TGTGCCAGCAGCTTGGTTGGGGGACAGGCCAGAACAGATACGCAGTATTTT. Translated: CASSLVGGQARTDTQYF.

V and J are TRBV5-5 and TRBJ2-3; 9 nucleotides align to TRBD1. V lost 0 bases to trimming and J lost 3 bases; unmatched junction nucleotides: 2. This CDR3 spans 15 amino acids. Looked up from germline, CDR1 is SGHKS and CDR2 is YYEKEE (reference sequence). In DNA form, the CDR3 reads TGTGCCAGCAGCTTGGGGACAGGGGTTACAGATACGCAGTATTTT. Translation gives CASSLGTGVTDTQYF.

The rearrangement links TRBV10-1 to TRBJ1-5, with D unresolved. CDR3 length: 9 residues. The ends were cut back, 7 bases at V and 7 bases at J, with 2 bases in the middle. Germline values: CDR1 WNHNN, CDR2 SYGVQD (reference sequence). The CDR3 region is CASTQPQHF. CDR3 in DNA: TGCGCCAGCACACAGCCCCAGCATTTT.

This clone was seen more than once but under ten times. The CDR3 DNA sequence: TGTGCCAGCAGTTATGACAGGGTTGGGGCCAACGTCCTGACTTTC. This sequence encodes CASSYDRVGANVLTF. The rearrangement uses TRBV7-3 and TRBJ2-6; TRBD1 aligns across 7 bases. The ends lost 6 bases at V and 3 bases at J; junction bases unmatched: 5. In germline, CDR1 is SGHTA, CDR2 FQGTGA. The CDR3 contains 15 residues.

This chain links TRBV3-1 (or the pseudogene TRBV3-2) with TRBJ2-5; 7 nucleotides line up with TRBD2. Germline V gives CDR1 LGHDT, CDR2 YNNKEL (reference sequence). The CDR3 is 17 amino acids. V trimming: 1 base; J trimming: 5 bases; junction bases outside the gene matches: 13. The CDR3 protein is CASSQGGGSDFLETQYF. The CDR3 region has the DNA TGTGCCAGCAGCCAAGGGGGGGGGTCCGATTTCTTGGAGACCCAGTACTTC.

This clone was observed once. This chain connects TRBV9 to TRBJ1-1, with D possibly TRBD1 on 6 matching bases. Deletions cut 3 bases from V and 2 bases from J, with 11 bases between. Germline V gene lookup returns CDR1 SGDLS and CDR2 YYNGEE. The CDR3 is 14 amino acids. Here the CDR3 reads CASSADRRNTEAFF. The CDR3 DNA sequence: TGTGCCAGCAGCGCAGACAGGCGTAACACTGAAGCTTTCTTT.

V gene TRBV29-1 combines with J gene TRBJ2-1; 7 bases agree with TRBD1. CDR3 length: 12 residues. Unmatched junction bases numbered 12, after V lost 8 bases and J lost 11 bases. CDR1 is SQVTM and CDR2 is ANQGSEA in the germline V gene. In nucleotides, the CDR3 is TGCAGCACCCGGACAGGCGCCGATCAGCAGTTCTTC. It encodes CSTRTGADQQFF.

The V and J genes are TRBV2 and TRBJ2-5; tentative D call: TRBD2 (5 bases). The V gene lost 7 bases and the J gene lost 2 bases, with 11 bases spanning the gap. The CDR3 is 13 amino acids. From germline, CDR1 is SNHLY and CDR2 FYNNEI. CDR3 protein: CASNFGMQETQYF. CDR3 in DNA: TGTGCCAGCAACTTCGGGATGCAAGAGACCCAGTACTTC.

The chain uses TRBV19 and TRBJ2-4; the match to TRBD1 covers 8 bases. V lost 0 bases, J lost 1 base, and 2 bases stayed unmatched. The CDR3 extends over 16 amino acids. Per the germline V gene, CDR1 is LNHDA and CDR2 is SQIVND (reference sequence). CDR3 sequence: CASSIDQGAAKNIQYF. The CDR3 nucleotides are TGTGCCAGTAGTATAGATCAGGGGGCTGCCAAAAACATTCAGTACTTC.

CDR3 amino acids: CASRSRGPGRGYTF. The CDR3 DNA sequence: TGTGCCAGCAGATCCAGAGGGCCCGGTCGTGGCTACACCTTC. V gene TRBV28 combines with J gene TRBJ1-2; D call uncertain. Germline V lookup: CDR1 MDHEN, CDR2 SYDVKM. V was trimmed by 6 bases and J by 7 bases, leaving 18 bases between them. The CDR3 has 14 residues.

The chain links TRBV7-6 to TRBJ2-7; 13 bases align to TRBD2. V dropped 1 base and J dropped 2; count of bases not matched to a gene: 8. The CDR3 is 18 amino acids. CDR1 and CDR2 (germline): SGHVS, FNYEAQ. Here the CDR3 DNA reads TGTGCCAGCAGCTTAGAAGGGACTAGCGGGGCCCAGACCTACGAGCAGTACTTC. Encoded protein: CASSLEGTSGAQTYEQYF.

The V call is TRBV28, the J call TRBJ2-2; D is uncertain. CDR3 length: 11 residues. V lost 7 bases and J lost 3, with 3 bases in between. CDR1 MDHEN and CDR2 SYDVKM come from the germline V gene. The CDR3 DNA reads as TGTGCCAGCACGGACACCGGGGAGCTGTTTTTT. Translation gives CASTDTGELFF.

The V and J genes are TRBV29-1 and TRBJ2-1, with TRBD1 identical over 9 bases. V was clipped by 7 bases and J by 0 bases; unmatched bases: 4. Germline V gene data show CDR1 as SQVTM and CDR2 as ANQGSEA. The length of the CDR3 is 14 residues. DNA of the CDR3: TGCAGCGGTCGGGGACAGGGCTCCTACAATGAGCAGTTCTTC. Translated, it gives CSGRGQGSYNEQFF.

This chain joins TRBV6-5 and TRBJ1-6; 9 positions match TRBD1. V lost 7 bases, J lost 7 bases, and 5 bases stayed unmatched. The CDR3 covers 14 residues. The V gene's germline CDR1 is MNHEY and CDR2 SVGAGI. The CDR3 loop is CASIEGQGNSPLHF. As DNA, the CDR3 is TGTGCCAGCATCGAGGGACAGGGAAATTCACCCCTCCACTTT.

The rearrangement joins TRBV6-2 or TRBV6-3 to TRBJ1-5, with 7 bases lining up with TRBD1. The trim removed 3 bases at V and 6 bases at J, leaving 11 bases unmatched. Germline-derived CDR1 and CDR2 are MNHEY and SVGEGT. The CDR3 contains 16 residues. The CDR3 sequence is CASSYLDRVASQPQHF. The CDR3 DNA reads as TGTGCCAGCAGTTATTTAGACAGGGTAGCTTCTCAGCCCCAGCATTTT.

This clone appeared a single time. The rearrangement joins TRBV28 to TRBJ2-3; 8 nucleotides match TRBD2. Germline loops: CDR1 MDHEN, CDR2 SYDVKM. The CDR3 extends over 16 amino acids. V lost 5 bases and J lost 1; bases outside the gene matches: 8. As DNA, the CDR3 is TGTGCCAGCAGTGGGGGGGGAGCGGGAGGCACAGATACGCAGTATTTT. Translation gives CASSGGGAGGTDTQYF.

This chain connects TRBV5-1 to TRBJ2-5; TRBD1 is a possible D gene (5 bases). V was pared by 6 bases and J by 5 bases, with 20 bases between. There are 15 residues in the CDR3. Germline CDR1 and CDR2: SGHRS and YFSETQ. The CDR3 bases are TGCGCCAGCAACCCATGGTTAGGGGTAACGGAGACCCAGTACTTC. This gives the protein CASNPWLGVTETQYF.

This chain links TRBV5-4 with TRBJ2-4; D is possibly TRBD1 (6 bases). Germline V gene data show CDR1 as SGHNT and CDR2 as YYREEE (reference sequence). The CDR3 spans 14 residues. Deletions cut 2 bases from V and 5 bases from J, with 11 bases between. The CDR3 is CASSLVGAQNIQYF. CDR3 DNA: TGTGCCAGCAGCTTAGTGGGGGCGCAAAACATTCAGTACTTC.

The V call is TRBV14, the J call TRBJ2-2; D may be TRBD2 (5 bases). Germline CDR1 is SGHDN and CDR2 is FVKESK. V was cut by 2 bases and J by 5 bases, with 9 bases left in between. The CDR3 runs to 14 residues. The CDR3 DNA reads TGTGCCAGCAGCCAAAACCTAGCAACCGGGGAGCTGTTTTTT. As protein: CASSQNLATGELFF. Looking up the rest from reference TRBV14 and TRBJ2-2 gives the full variable domain: EAGVTQFPSHSVIEKGQTVTLRCDPISGHDNLYWYRRVMGKEIKFLLHFVKESKQDESGMPNNRFLAERTGGTYSTLKVQPAELEDSGVYFCASSQNLATGELFFGEGSRLTVL.

CDR3 amino acids: CASSEIAGSYNSPLHF. The CDR3 region has the DNA TGTGCCAGCAGCGAGATAGCGGGGTCGTATAATTCACCCCTCCACTTT. The rearrangement joins TRBV6-6 to TRBJ1-6, with D uncertain. CDR1 and CDR2 from the germline V gene are MNHNY and SVGAGI (reference sequence). This CDR3 region has 16 residues. Trimming took 6 bases from V and 4 from J, leaving 16 bases between them.

The J gene is TRBJ2-2, the V gene TRBV7-2; possibly TRBD2 for D (6 bases). The CDR3 consists of 14 residues. V lost 7 bases and J 2 bases, leaving 11 bases between the germline ends. The V gene's germline CDR1 is SGHTA and CDR2 FQGNSA. The CDR3 loop reads CASKGGTNTGELFF. In nucleotides, the CDR3 is TGTGCCAGCAAAGGCGGGACTAACACCGGGGAGCTGTTTTTT.

The chain couples TRBV11-3 to TRBJ1-4, with 8 bases fitting TRBD1. The CDR3 runs to 14 residues. V lost 5 bases and J lost 5; bases outside the gene matches: 4. Germline CDR1 and CDR2: SGHNT and YENEEA. CDR3 coding DNA: TGTGCCAGCAGCCAGGGGGCGGGCAATGAAAAACTGTTTTTT. Protein: CASSQGAGNEKLFF.

The V call is TRBV7-6, the J call TRBJ1-6, with D possibly matching TRBD1 (6 bases). The length of the CDR3 is 16 residues. The germline V and J ends were trimmed by 6 bases and 6 bases, with 18 bases remaining between them. The germline V gene has CDR1 SGHVS and CDR2 FNYEAQ. CDR3 bases: TGTGCCAGCAGACAAGGGGGGGGCGTGGGTAATTCACCCCTCCACTTT. It codes for CASRQGGGVGNSPLHF.

The genes are TRBV3-1 (or the pseudogene TRBV3-2) and TRBJ2-3, with TRBD2 matching 9 bases. In germline, CDR1 is LGHDT, CDR2 YNNKEL (reference sequence). The length of the CDR3 is 14 residues. V trimming: 1 base; J trimming: 4 bases; junction bases outside the gene matches: 0. In DNA form, the CDR3 reads TGTGCCAGCAGCCAAGGACTAGCGGCAGATACGCAGTATTTT. It yields the protein CASSQGLAADTQYF.

DNA for the CDR3: TGTGCCAGCAGTTACTCGAGGCAGGGAGAGACCCAGTACTTC. It codes for CASSYSRQGETQYF. This rearrangement joins TRBV6-6 to TRBJ2-5, with D possibly matching TRBD1 (5 bases). Looked up from germline, CDR1 is MNHNY and CDR2 is SVGAGI (reference sequence). V was trimmed by 0 bases and J by 4 bases, leaving 9 bases between them. CDR3 length equals 14 residues.

This clone was recorded a few times. This chain links TRBV5-6 with TRBJ1-2; TRBD1 is a possible D gene (5 bases). Trimming pared 4 bases from V and 2 bases from J, leaving 6 bases between. There are 12 residues in the CDR3. Per the germline V gene, CDR1 is SGHDT and CDR2 is YYEEEE. This CDR3 is CASSAGNYGYTF. The CDR3 DNA reads TGTGCCAGCAGCGCAGGGAACTATGGCTACACCTTC. Full variable domain (missing parts from reference TRBV5-6 and TRBJ1-2): DAGVTQSPTHLIKTRGQQVTLRCSPKSGHDTVSWYQQALGQGPQFIFQYYEEEERQRGNFPDRFSGHQFPNYSSELNVNALLLGDSALYLCASSAGNYGYTFGSGTRLTVV.

The chain has TRBV7-2 and TRBJ2-7, with unresolved D. Germline V gene data show CDR1 as SGHTA and CDR2 as FQGNSA. V dropped 1 base and J dropped 1 base, with 8 bases sitting between them. This CDR3 is built from 14 residues. The CDR3 nucleotides are TGTGCCAGCAGCTTAGGGGCAGGTTCCTACGAGCAGTACTTC. The encoded protein is CASSLGAGSYEQYF.

The chain uses TRBV5-1 and TRBJ2-1; tentative D call: TRBD1 (7 bases). Trimming took 0 bases from V and 0 from J, leaving 10 bases between them. The CDR3 has 16 residues. CDR1 SGHRS and CDR2 YFSETQ come from the germline V gene. The CDR3: CASSLGGDSSYNEQFF. CDR3 coding DNA: TGCGCCAGCAGCTTGGGCGGGGACAGCTCCTACAATGAGCAGTTCTTC. Filled out from reference TRBV5-1 and TRBJ2-1, the complete variable domain reads KAGVTQTPRYLIKTRGQQVTLSCSPISGHRSVSWYQQTPGQGLQFLFEYFSETQRNKGNFPGRFSGRQFSNSRSEMNVSTLELGDSALYLCASSLGGDSSYNEQFFGPGTRLTVL.

The chain couples TRBV5-1 to TRBJ2-1; 12 bases map to TRBD2. The CDR3 is made up of 17 amino acids. Germline values: CDR1 SGHRS, CDR2 YFSETQ. J lost 6 bases, V lost 2 bases, and 9 bases had no gene match. CDR3 nucleotide sequence: TGCGCCAGCAGCTTTGCACCGACTAGCGGGAGCGTCAATGAGCAGTTCTTC. This translates into CASSFAPTSGSVNEQFF.

The table lists this clone with a few counts. This chain joins TRBV28 and TRBJ1-5, with a weak D call TRBD1 (5 bases). V was pared by 2 bases and J by 4 bases, with 15 bases between. This CDR3 has 16 residues. Germline V gives CDR1 MDHEN, CDR2 SYDVKM. In DNA, the CDR3 is TGTGCCAGCAGTTTAGTCCGGAGGGGCCAGAATCAGCCCCAGCATTTT. Its translation: CASSLVRRGQNQPQHF.